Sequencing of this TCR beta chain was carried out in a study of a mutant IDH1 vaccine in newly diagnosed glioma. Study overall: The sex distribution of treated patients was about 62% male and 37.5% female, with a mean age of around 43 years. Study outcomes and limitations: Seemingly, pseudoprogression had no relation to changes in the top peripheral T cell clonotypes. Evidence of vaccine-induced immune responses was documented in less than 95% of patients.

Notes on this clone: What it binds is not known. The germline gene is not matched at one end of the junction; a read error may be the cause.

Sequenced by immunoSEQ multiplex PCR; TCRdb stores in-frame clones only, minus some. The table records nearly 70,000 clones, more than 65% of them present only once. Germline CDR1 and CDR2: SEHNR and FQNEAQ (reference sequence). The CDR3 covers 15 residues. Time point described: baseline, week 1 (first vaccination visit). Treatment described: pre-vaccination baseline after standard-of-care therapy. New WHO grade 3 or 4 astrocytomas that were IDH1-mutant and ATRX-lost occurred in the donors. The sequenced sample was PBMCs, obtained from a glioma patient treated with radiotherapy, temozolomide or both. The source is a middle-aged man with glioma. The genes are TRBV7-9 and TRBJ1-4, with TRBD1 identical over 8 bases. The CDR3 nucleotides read TGTGCCAGCAGCCTAGCTACAGGGGGACATGAAAAACTGTTTTTT. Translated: CASSLATGGHEKLFF.